This entry describes one T cell receptor beta chain. There is no known antigen for this receptor. Base qualities are not at hand, and no much larger clone is one base apart. The sample comes from a study of blood T cell repertoires in COVID-19 (dated by TCRdb to the early 2020s). The study in broad terms: Samples from collaborators originated in the United States, Italy and Spain and spanned both the acute and convalescent phases of COVID-19. The material from the prospective study consisted of cDNA or gDNA derived from T cells, B-cell-depleted T cells, or PBMCs. Samples were obtained from the ongoing ImmuneRACE study (first 160 participants) and from about 1,300 subjects provided by 6 global collaborators. Sample metadata almost always included a de-identified subject ID, COVID-19 status, age in years and sex. Where HLA class I and class II types were available, the types were taken from metadata supplied by the sample provider, not from assay-based typing. Subjects who had been exposed to COVID-19, were actively infected with it, or had recovered from it provided the deeply sampled blood TCRbeta repertoires that made up the dataset. The repertoires were released in a freely available public database meant as a resource for research on the immune response to SARS-CoV-2.

TCRbeta CDR3 regions were amplified from genomic DNA using the immunoSEQ Assay, a bias-controlled multiplex PCR. For the original study's pipeline: Within the assay, amplification of reference gene primers was used to estimate how many nucleated cells each sample contained. To quantify the absolute abundance of each unique TCRbeta CDR3 rearrangement, sequence reads were collapsed and filtered. For each sample, productive Simpson clonality was calculated by taking the square root of Simpson's diversity index across productive rearrangements. Held by TCRdb, this immuneACCESS table contains in-frame sequences only and omits some clones. Under half of the omission traces to an unresolved V gene where checked; the cause of the rest is unknown. V and J calls and clone size are as listed in that table; D and trimming were resolved from the DNA. The sample table records over 200,000 clones; approximately 90% of these occur just once. The ten largest clones add up to 4% of the sample.

Another Seattle source contributed samples from volunteer blood donors who had recovered from COVID-19. Collaborating institutions collected whole blood in K2EDTA tubes following their own protocols. For TCRbeta analysis, collaborators shipped samples in one of three forms: frozen whole blood, isolated PBMCs, or DNA extracted from either of those sample types. CDR3 length: 12 amino acids, cysteine to phenylalanine. The only DNA kept is the CDR3, 36 bases in frame from the first base. Looking up the germline V gene yields CDR1 MNHEY and CDR2 SVGEGT. For this chain, trimming is 4 bases at the V end and 4 bases at the J end, and the number of junction bases without a gene match is 0. The research as a whole found: Clinical and demographic metadata were provided uncurated, with the amount varying by source and participant.

The sample taken for sequencing was peripheral blood. The clonotype comes from a man between 60 and 75 years old who had recovered from COVID-19. The sequence is built from TRBV6-2 or TRBV6-3 and TRBJ1-1; 7 bases in the junction line up with TRBD1. CDR3 sequence: CASSSGGTEAFF. The nucleotide sequence is given as TGTGCCAGCAGTTCAGGGGGCACTGAAGCTTTCTTT.